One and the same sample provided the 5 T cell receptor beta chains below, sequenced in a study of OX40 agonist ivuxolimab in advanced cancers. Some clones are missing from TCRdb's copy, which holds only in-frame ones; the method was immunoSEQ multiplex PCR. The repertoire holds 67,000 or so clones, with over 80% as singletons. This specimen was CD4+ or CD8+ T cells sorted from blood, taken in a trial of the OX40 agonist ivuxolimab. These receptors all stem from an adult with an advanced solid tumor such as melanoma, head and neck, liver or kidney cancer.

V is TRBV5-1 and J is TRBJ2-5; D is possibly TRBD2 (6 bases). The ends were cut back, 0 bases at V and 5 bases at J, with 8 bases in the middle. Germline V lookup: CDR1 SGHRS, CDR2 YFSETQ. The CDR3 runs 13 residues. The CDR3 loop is CASSLVGGETQYF. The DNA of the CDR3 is TGCGCCAGCAGCTTGGTTGGGGGGGAGACCCAGTACTTC.

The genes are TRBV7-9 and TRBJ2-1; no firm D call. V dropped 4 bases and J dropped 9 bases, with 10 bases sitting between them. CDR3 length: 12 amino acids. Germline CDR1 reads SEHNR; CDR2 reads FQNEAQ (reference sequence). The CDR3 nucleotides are TGTGCCAGCAGCTACGATCTGGGTGAGCAGTTCTTC. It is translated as CASSYDLGEQFF.

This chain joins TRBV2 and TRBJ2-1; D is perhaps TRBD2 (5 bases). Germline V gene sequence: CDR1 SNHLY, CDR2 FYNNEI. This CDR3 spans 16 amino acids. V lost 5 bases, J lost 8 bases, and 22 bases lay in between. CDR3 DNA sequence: TGTGCCAGCAGTTATACCCGGGCCGGAGGTCCCCATGAGCAGTTCTTC. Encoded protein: CASSYTRAGGPHEQFF.

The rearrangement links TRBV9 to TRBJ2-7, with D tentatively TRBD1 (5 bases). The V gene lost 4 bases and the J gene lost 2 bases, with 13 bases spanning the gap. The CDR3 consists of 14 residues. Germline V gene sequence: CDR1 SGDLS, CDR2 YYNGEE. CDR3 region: CASSPMTATYEQYF. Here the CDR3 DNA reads TGTGCCAGCAGCCCTATGACAGCTACCTACGAGCAGTACTTC.

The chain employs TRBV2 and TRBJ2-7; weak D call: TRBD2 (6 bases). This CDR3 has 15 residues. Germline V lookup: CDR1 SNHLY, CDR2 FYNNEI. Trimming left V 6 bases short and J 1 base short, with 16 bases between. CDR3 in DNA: TGTGCCAGCAGGGGGAGGACACCACCTTCCTACGAGCAGTACTTC. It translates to CASRGRTPPSYEQYF.